What follows describes a single TCR beta chain. Study processing details: Estimated nucleated cell counts came from reference gene primer amplification. Profiled with immunoSEQ multiplex PCR; TCRdb holds only in-frame clones, not every one. The V and J calls and the clone size are those of that table, but D and trimming were determined from the DNA. Here the sample spans under 200,000 clones, roughly 82% being singletons. This entry belongs to a study of blood T cell repertoires in COVID-19. Background on the study: The study drew acute and convalescent COVID-19 samples from the United States, Italy and Spain. From T cells, B-cell-depleted T cells, or PBMCs came the material, which was cDNA or gDNA.

CDR3 length: 11 residues. Germline CDR1 is SNHLY and CDR2 is FYNNEI. The V segment lost 3 bases and the J segment 15 bases; nucleotides outside the gene matches: 4. Cohort allocation depended upon clinical history that participants reported. This chain connects TRBV2 to TRBJ2-1, with 8 bases identical to TRBD1. Input material: PBMCs or T cells enriched from blood (not recorded which). This TCR was recovered from an older woman with acute COVID-19. For the CDR3, the DNA is TGTGCCAGCAGTGAGGACAGGGTCACGTTCTTC. Protein: CASSEDRVTFF.